Included here is one T cell receptor beta chain sequence, with context. These data come from a study of T cell responses to AZD1222 COVID-19 vaccine. V lost 3 bases and J lost 5, with 10 bases in between. CDR3 length: 13 amino acids. Germline V lookup: CDR1 KGHSH, CDR2 LQKENI. Using immunoSEQ multiplex PCR, the repertoire was profiled, and TCRdb retains in-frame clones only, with some absent. The table records some 90,000 clones, 65% to 90% of them present only once. This sequence originates from an adult in good health. V is TRBV18 and J is TRBJ2-5; weak D call: TRBD2 (6 bases). The source material was peripheral blood, sampled on day 0 of AZD1222 vaccination. Here the CDR3 DNA reads TGTGCCAGCTCACCGGCAGGGAGGGAGACCCAGTACTTC. It codes for CASSPAGRETQYF.